These 17 T cell receptor beta chains originate from one sample sequenced in a study of TIL therapy for anti-PD-1-resistant metastatic lung cancer. The libraries were made with immunoSEQ v3. Sequenced by immunoSEQ multiplex PCR; TCRdb stores in-frame clones only, minus some. The sample comprises about 48,000 clones, about two thirds of which are singletons, and around 5.4% rests with the top ten. Regarding time point: pre-treatment sample, taken before nivolumab and TIL therapy. Most excised metastases sampled were pleural nodules or supraclavicular lymph nodes. The sample was tumor tissue, taken at baseline. These receptor sequences come from a person aged 30 to 80 with non-small cell lung cancer.

This chain uses TRBV5-1 with TRBJ2-7; 11 bases are shared with TRBD2. J lost 11 bases, V lost 4 bases, and 17 bases had no gene match. This CDR3 contains 16 residues. The germline V gene encodes CDR1 SGHRS and CDR2 YFSETQ. In DNA form, the CDR3 reads TGCGCCAGCAGCGCGTTAACGACTAGCGGGATTTCCGGGAAGTACTTC. It encodes CASSALTTSGISGKYF.

The chain has TRBV7-6 and TRBJ2-7; D perhaps matches TRBD1 (6 bases). Trimming cost V 5 bases and J 7 bases, with 18 bases left between them. The CDR3 consists of 14 residues. The V gene's germline CDR1 is SGHVS and CDR2 FNYEAQ. In DNA, the CDR3 is TGTGCCAGCAGCCTCGGTCAGGGGCCGGGGGAGCAGTACTTC. It is translated as CASSLGQGPGEQYF.

The chain combines TRBV12-5 with TRBJ2-1; 9 bases agree with TRBD1. This CDR3 region has 15 residues. Germline CDR1 LGHNT, CDR2 FRNRAP. With V trimmed by 7 bases and J by 5 bases, 9 bases remained unmatched. The DNA of the CDR3 is TGTGCTAGTGCCTTCATCGGGACAGGGAACAATGAGCAGTTCTTC. Protein product: CASAFIGTGNNEQFF.

The chain has TRBV2 and TRBJ2-1; D is unclear. Looked up from germline, CDR1 is SNHLY and CDR2 is FYNNEI. CDR3 length: 11 residues. V was trimmed by 7 bases and J by 7 bases, leaving 8 bases between them. The CDR3 sequence is CASTLTNEQFF. CDR3 coding DNA: TGTGCCAGCACCCTTACAAATGAGCAGTTCTTC. Combining the CDR3 with reference TRBV2 and TRBJ2-1 gives the whole variable domain EPEVTQTPSHQVTQMGQEVILRCVPISNHLYFYWYRQILGQKVEFLVSFYNNEISEKSEIFDDQFSVERPDGSNFTLKIRSTKLEDSAMYFCASTLTNEQFFGPGTRLTVL.

Only one count was recorded for this clone. The chain has TRBV7-8 and TRBJ2-1; D is possibly TRBD1 or TRBD2 (5 bases each). The V gene lost 5 bases and the J gene lost 9 bases, with 11 bases spanning the gap. The CDR3 has 12 amino acids. Germline-derived CDR1 and CDR2 are SGHVS and FQNEAQ. The CDR3, as DNA: TGTGCCAGCAGCCAGGGACGGGGTGAGCAGTTCTTC. Translated: CASSQGRGEQFF.

The chain uses TRBV11-2 and TRBJ2-7, with D possibly being TRBD2 (5 bases). CDR3 length equals 17 residues. V shed 1 base and J shed 3 bases, with 19 bases lying between them. Looked up from germline, CDR1 is SGHAT and CDR2 is FQNNGV. The CDR3 sequence: CASSLVVRGASGYEQYF. For the CDR3, the DNA is TGTGCCAGCAGCTTAGTAGTTCGGGGAGCCAGCGGCTACGAGCAGTACTTC.

The rearrangement links TRBV19 to TRBJ2-3, with D perhaps given as TRBD1 or TRBD2 (6 bases each). The CDR3 totals 13 residues. V shed 7 bases and J shed 3 bases, with 11 bases lying between them. Per germline, CDR1 LNHDA and CDR2 SQIVND (reference sequence). The CDR3 sequence is CASKVGGTDTQYF. The CDR3 DNA is TGTGCCAGTAAAGTAGGGGGGACAGATACGCAGTATTTT.

By share, this clone ranks as medium-sized. V usage is TRBV9 and J usage is TRBJ2-7; D is ambiguous. Trimming removed 1 base from V and 1 base from J, with 6 bases in between. Germline V gene data show CDR1 as SGDLS and CDR2 as YYNGEE. This CDR3 is built from 13 residues. The CDR3, as DNA: TGTGCCAGCAGCGTATCCTCTTCCTACGAGCAGTACTTC. Translating it yields CASSVSSSYEQYF.

The chain links TRBV5-1 to TRBJ1-1; TRBD1 might be the D (5 bases). From germline, CDR1 is SGHRS and CDR2 YFSETQ. CDR3 size: 14 residues. V was trimmed by 0 bases and J by 4 bases, leaving 10 bases between them. DNA of the CDR3: TGCGCCAGCAGCTTGGGTGGGGGGAGCACTGAAGCTTTCTTT. It codes for CASSLGGGSTEAFF.

In this sample, this clone turned up a few times. This rearrangement joins TRBV18 to TRBJ1-2; D gene uncertain. The V gene's germline CDR1 is KGHSH and CDR2 LQKENI. V gave up 6 bases and J gave up 5 bases, with 10 bases separating them. The CDR3 is made up of 12 amino acids. CDR3: CASSLGGYGYTF. CDR3 in DNA: TGTGCCAGCTCCCTTGGAGGTTATGGCTACACCTTC.

The V call is TRBV5-1, the J call TRBJ2-3, with D perhaps matching TRBD1 or TRBD2 (5 bases each). The CDR3 runs to 15 residues. Germline CDR1 and CDR2: SGHRS and YFSETQ. V lost 9 bases and J lost 2, with 19 bases in between. This chain's CDR3 is CATGALGDPTDTQYF. In nucleotides, the CDR3 is TGCGCCACCGGGGCCCTGGGGGATCCCACAGATACGCAGTATTTT.

V gene TRBV12-5 combines with J gene TRBJ2-7; D not certain. This CDR3 has 14 amino acids. Germline lookup yields CDR1 LGHNT and CDR2 FRNRAP. V was clipped by 2 bases and J by 3 bases, with 11 bases between them. The chain's CDR3 is CASGLCGRCYEQYF. Written as DNA, the CDR3 is TGTGCTAGTGGTTTGTGCGGACGGTGCTACGAGCAGTACTTC.

The V and J genes are TRBV4-2 and TRBJ1-3, with unresolved D. The V end was cut by 1 base, the J end by 2 bases, with 9 bases between. Germline-derived CDR1 and CDR2 are LGHNA and YNFKEQ. CDR3 size: 15 residues. The CDR3 DNA reads as TGTGCCAGCAGCCAAGCTGGCACTCCTGGAAACACCATATATTTT. Amino acid sequence: CASSQAGTPGNTIYF.

The chain employs TRBV2 and TRBJ1-6; 7 nucleotides match TRBD1. Germline values: CDR1 SNHLY, CDR2 FYNNEI. This CDR3 spans 15 amino acids. V shed 8 bases, J shed 5 bases, and the junction held 9 bases outside the gene matches. This chain's CDR3 is CASGELTGNNSPLHF. The CDR3 coding sequence is TGTGCCAGCGGAGAGTTGACAGGGAATAATTCACCCCTCCACTTT.

About this clone itself: Germline is not matched at one junction end, which may reflect a read error. The chain carries TRBV19 and TRBJ2-4; D not certain. CDR3 length: 8 amino acids. The V gene's germline CDR1 is LNHDA and CDR2 SQIVND (reference sequence). The CDR3 DNA is TGTGCCAGTAAACAGACCAACTTC. Translation gives CASKQTNF.

The V call is TRBV19, the J call TRBJ2-5; maybe TRBD1 (6 bases). The CDR3 runs 15 residues. The germline gives CDR1 LNHDA, CDR2 SQIVND (reference sequence). V was trimmed by 3 bases and J by 4 bases, leaving 15 bases between them. The CDR3: CASSISKQGIETQYF. The CDR3 region has the DNA TGTGCCAGTAGTATTTCTAAACAGGGTATAGAGACCCAGTACTTC.

V and J are TRBV6-1 and TRBJ2-1; 9 bases are shared with TRBD2. The J segment lost 8 bases and the V segment lost 5 bases, leaving 7 bases of the junction unmatched. The CDR3 length is 14 residues. Germline lookup yields CDR1 MNHNS and CDR2 SASEGT. The CDR3 here is CASSSSSGNYEQFF. The CDR3 nucleotides read TGTGCCAGCAGTTCGTCTAGCGGGAACTATGAGCAGTTCTTC.